This TCR beta chain derives from a study of T cells in Graves' hyperthyroidism and ophthalmopathy. This clonotype was seen ten or more times. The antigen remains undetermined. Findings and limits, study-wide: Blood also held most thyroid clonotypes expanded beyond 0.001.

Germline V gene lookup returns CDR1 SEHNR and CDR2 FQNEAQ (reference sequence). The CDR3 has 16 residues. V shed 4 bases and J 3 bases; nucleotides not matched to a gene: 4. Using RNA transcripts as the source, TCR beta CDR3 regions were amplified. The study used the HTBI primer set for a first-round RT-PCR of the TCR CDR3. MiXCR, run by TCRdb on the multiplex PCR reads, gives a single entry per CDR3 protein. Here the sample spans about 570,000 distinct CDR3 sequences, approximately 44% being singletons. Sequenced material: peripheral blood or thyroid tissue (not recorded which). The receptor was derived from an adult woman with Graves' disease, either hyperthyroidism or ophthalmopathy (not recorded which). The V and J genes are TRBV7-9 and TRBJ2-5, with 14 positions matching TRBD2. CDR3 bases: TGTGCCAGCAGCTCTTCGGGACTAGCGGGAGAAGAGACCCAGTACTTC. This codes for CASSSSGLAGEETQYF.